This T cell receptor (beta chain) emerged from a study of T cells in Graves' hyperthyroidism and ophthalmopathy. General study results and limits: Blood also held most thyroid clonotypes expanded beyond 0.001.

Clinical symptoms, serum thyroxine, TRAb, thyroid ultrasound and orbital computed tomography established diagnosis. Researchers amplified the TCR beta CDR3 regions from RNA transcripts. First-round RT-PCR targeting the TCR CDR3 was performed with the HTBI primer set. Using its own MiXCR run on the multiplex PCR reads, TCRdb lists one record per CDR3 protein. The sample holds some 270,000 distinct CDR3 sequences, roughly an eighth seen once. The germline V gene has CDR1 SGHNT and CDR2 YYREEE (reference sequence). CDR3 length: 15 residues. Trimming left V 3 bases short and J 1 base short, with 13 bases between. For this clonotype: Its antigen is still unknown.

The V gene is TRBV5-4, the J gene TRBJ2-5; D unresolved. Specimen: blood. The receptor's source is a middle-aged woman with Graves' hyperthyroidism. CDR3: CASSSPLTSQETQYF. CDR3 in DNA: TGTGCCAGCAGCTCCCCCCTTACTTCCCAAGAGACCCAGTACTTC.